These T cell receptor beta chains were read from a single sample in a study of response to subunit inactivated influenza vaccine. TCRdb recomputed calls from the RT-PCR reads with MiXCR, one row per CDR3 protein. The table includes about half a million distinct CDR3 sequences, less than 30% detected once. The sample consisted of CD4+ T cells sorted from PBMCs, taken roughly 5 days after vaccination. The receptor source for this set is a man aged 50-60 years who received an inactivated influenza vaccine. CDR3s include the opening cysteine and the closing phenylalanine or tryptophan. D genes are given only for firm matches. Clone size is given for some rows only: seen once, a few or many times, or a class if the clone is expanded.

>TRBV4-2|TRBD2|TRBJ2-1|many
CASSLAGGRLYNEQFF
TGTGCCAGCAGTCTCGCGGGGGGCCGACTCTACAATGAGCAGTTCTTC
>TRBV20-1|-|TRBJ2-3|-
CSAWDLTSTDTQYF
TGCAGTGCTTGGGACTTGACTAGCACAGATACGCAGTATTTT
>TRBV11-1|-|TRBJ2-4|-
CASSLRAVPAKNIQYF
TGTGCCAGCAGCTTACGGGCCGTCCCAGCCAAAAACATTCAGTACTTC
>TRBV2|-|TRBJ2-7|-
CASRETAIHHHEQYF
TGTGCCAGCAGAGAAACAGCGATTCATCACCACGAGCAGTACTTC
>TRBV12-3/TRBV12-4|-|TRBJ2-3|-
CASSFDSGTDTQYF
TGTGCCAGCAGTTTTGATTCAGGGACAGATACGCAGTATTTT
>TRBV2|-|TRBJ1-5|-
CASGPLGQPQHF
TGTGCCAGCGGGCCTTTAGGGCAGCCCCAGCATTTT
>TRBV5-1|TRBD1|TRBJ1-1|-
CASSSTLGQAATEAFF
TGCGCCAGCAGCAGCACACTTGGACAGGCCGCTACTGAAGCTTTCTTT
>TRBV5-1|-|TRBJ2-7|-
CASSLEGGLVDEQYF
TGCGCCAGCAGCTTGGAGGGGGGGCTGGTCGACGAGCAGTACTTC
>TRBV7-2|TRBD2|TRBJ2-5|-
CASSPLGTIQETQYF
TGTGCCAGCAGCCCACTTGGGACTATACAAGAGACCCAGTACTTC
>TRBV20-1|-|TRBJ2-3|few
CSARLLSTDTQYF
TGCAGTGCTAGACTACTAAGCACAGATACGCAGTATTTT
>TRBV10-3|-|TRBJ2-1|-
CAISDGGSSYNEQFF
TGTGCCATCAGTGATGGTGGGAGTTCCTACAATGAGCAGTTCTTC
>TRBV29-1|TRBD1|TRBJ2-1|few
CSAGGHNEQFF
TGCAGCGCAGGGGGACACAATGAGCAGTTCTTC
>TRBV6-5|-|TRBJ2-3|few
CASSYNMDTQYF
TGTGCCAGCAGTTACAACATGGATACGCAGTATTTT
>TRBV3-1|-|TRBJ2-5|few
CASSQDRTDRRETQYF
TGTGCCAGCAGCCAAGATCGGACAGATCGTCGGGAGACCCAGTACTTC
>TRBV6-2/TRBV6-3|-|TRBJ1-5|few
CASSYRTGPQHF
TGTGCCAGCAGTTACAGAACAGGCCCCCAGCATTTT
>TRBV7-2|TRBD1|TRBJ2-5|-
CASSRYPTGAQETQYF
TGTGCCAGCAGCCGTTACCCGACAGGGGCCCAAGAGACCCAGTACTTC
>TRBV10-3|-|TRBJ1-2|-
CAISENRGGNGYTF
TGTGCCATCAGTGAGAATAGAGGCGGTAATGGCTACACCTTC
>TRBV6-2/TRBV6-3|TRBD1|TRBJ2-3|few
CASSYSGQGWYF
TGTGCCAGCAGTTACTCCGGACAGGGTTGGTATTTT
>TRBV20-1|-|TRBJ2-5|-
CSARDPRGRETQYF
TGCAGTGCTAGAGATCCCAGGGGACGGGAGACCCAGTACTTC
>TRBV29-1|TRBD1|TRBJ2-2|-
CSGGQGAAGELFF
TGCAGCGGAGGACAGGGGGCGGCCGGGGAGCTGTTTTTT
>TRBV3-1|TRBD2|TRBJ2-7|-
CASSPSGGAGEQYF
TGTGCCAGCAGTCCTAGCGGGGGGGCTGGTGAGCAGTACTTC
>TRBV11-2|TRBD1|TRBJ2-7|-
CASSTPGTGDYEQYF
TGTGCCAGCAGCACACCCGGGACAGGGGACTACGAGCAGTACTTC
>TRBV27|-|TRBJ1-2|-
CASSLGTAPNYGYTF
TGTGCCAGCAGTCTCGGGACCGCACCTAACTATGGCTACACCTTC
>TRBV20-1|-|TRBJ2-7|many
CSASSKGGEFYEQYF
TGCAGTGCTAGCTCAAAGGGGGGTGAATTCTACGAGCAGTACTTC